This TCR beta chain stems from a study of tumor-infiltrating lymphocytes in primary liver carcinoma. Study summary: Between about 4 and 11 cm across, the tumors were all of stage T1-T3 N0M0. Each sample had roughly 3.5 to 7.13 million productive TCRbeta reads regardless of tissue type. Study-level points and caveats: Tumor top-250-clone fractions significantly exceeded those of blood (p = 0.039).

With 500 ng total RNA as template and a constant-region primer, TCR beta cDNA was made. Three nested multiplex PCR rounds of slightly modified ARM-PCR generated TCR beta libraries. Investigators reported that the first two PCR rounds, at about 9 cycles each, used TRBV1-TRBV30 forward primers with a C-beta reverse primer. TCRdb itself ran the multiplex PCR reads through MiXCR, one entry per CDR3 protein. Among about 180,000 distinct CDR3 sequences listed, less than 65% were seen once. Germline DNA was also extracted, and blood RNA was taken from unsorted whole blood. No patient had received treatment, and all had chronic HBV infection. The CDR3 spans 15 residues. The germline V gene has CDR1 SGHNT and CDR2 YENEEA. About this clonotype itself: Its antigen is undetermined. This may stem from a read error, because a much larger clone lies one nucleotide away.

This chain joins TRBV11-3 and TRBJ2-5; either TRBD1 or TRBD2 may fit D (5 bases each). What was sequenced was peripheral blood. The TCR sequence derives from a man aged 40-50 years with primary liver carcinoma and hepatitis B virus infection. The CDR3 DNA sequence: TGTGCCGGCAGCTTAGCCTACGGGGCCCAAGAGACCCAGTACTTC. Protein sequence: CAGSLAYGAQETQYF. Full variable domain (outside the CDR3, taken from reference TRBV11-3 and TRBJ2-5): EAGVVQSPRYKIIEKKQPVAFWCNPISGHNTLYWYLQNLGQGPELLIRYENEEAVDDSQLPKDRFSAERLKGVDSTLKIQPAELGDSAVYLCAGSLAYGAQETQYFGPGTRLLVL.